One and the same sample provided the 16 T cell receptor beta chains below, sequenced in a study of T cell responses to AZD1222 COVID-19 vaccine. Only in-frame clones appear in the TCRdb table, and some are missing; sequencing was by immunoSEQ multiplex PCR. The sample lists approximately 160,000 clones, approximately 90% occurring once. The sequenced sample was peripheral blood, obtained on day 0 of AZD1222 vaccination. Receptors originate from an adult in good health.

This chain connects TRBV27 to TRBJ2-1; 7 nucleotides agree with TRBD2. V lost 4 bases to trimming and J lost 4 bases; unmatched junction nucleotides: 10. The germline V gene encodes CDR1 MNHEY and CDR2 SMNVEV (reference sequence). This CDR3 is built from 16 residues. The CDR3 DNA is TGTGCCAGCAGTTCCGGGGCGGGAGTGCAGTACAATGAGCAGTTCTTC. It is translated as CASSSGAGVQYNEQFF.

This clone was counted only a few times. V is TRBV2 and J is TRBJ1-4, with unresolved D. CDR1 is SNHLY and CDR2 is FYNNEI in the germline V gene. Trimming stripped 4 bases from V and 7 bases from J, with 13 bases between. The CDR3 totals 14 residues. CDR3 in DNA: TGTGCCAGCAGTGTTGAAGCGGGGATTGAAAAACTGTTTTTT. It specifies CASSVEAGIEKLFF.

In this sample, this clone turned up a few times. This rearrangement joins TRBV30 to TRBJ1-2; D may be TRBD1 (6 bases). Trimming cost V 2 bases and J 8 bases, with 15 bases left between them. In germline, CDR1 is GTSNPN, CDR2 SVGIG (reference sequence). CDR3 length: 13 amino acids. The CDR3 spells CAWSPNGQYGYTF. The CDR3 region has the DNA TGTGCCTGGAGTCCTAACGGACAGTACGGCTACACCTTC. The complete variable domain, with remaining parts taken from reference TRBV30 and TRBJ1-2, reads SQTIHQWPATLVQPVGSPLSLECTVEGTSNPNLYWYRQAAGRGLQLLFYSVGIGQISSEVPQNLSASRPQDRQFILSSKKLLLSDSGFYLCAWSPNGQYGYTFGSGTRLTVV.

V and J are TRBV21-1 and TRBJ2-7; TRBD1 reflects the table's D call only, with no check against the DNA. TRBV21-1 is shown as a pseudogene. CDR3 length: 14 amino acids. CDR3 sequence (DNA): TGTGCCAGCAGCAAATACAGGGGAAACTACGAGCAGTACTTC. Its translation is CASSKYRGNYEQYF.

In its sample, this clone was seen once. This chain connects TRBV4-1 to TRBJ2-1, with 9 positions matching TRBD1. Germline lookup yields CDR1 MGHRA and CDR2 YSYEKL. Losses at the gene ends were 0 bases for V and 9 bases for J; bases not matched to a gene: 6. The CDR3 is 15 residues long. The CDR3 loop reads CASSQEGQGGTEQFF. The CDR3 nucleotides are TGCGCCAGCAGCCAAGAGGGACAGGGTGGAACTGAGCAGTTCTTC.

The gene calls are TRBV4-1 and TRBJ2-7; TRBD1 agrees at 8 bases. The CDR3 totals 13 residues. J was trimmed by 2 bases and V by 4 bases; bases with no gene match: 1. Germline CDR1 and CDR2: MGHRA and YSYEKL. The CDR3 sequence: CASSPDRAYEQYF. The CDR3, as DNA: TGCGCCAGCAGCCCGGACAGGGCCTACGAGCAGTACTTC.

V and J are TRBV7-2 and TRBJ1-4; D is possibly TRBD1 (6 bases). The CDR3 is made up of 17 amino acids. The germline gives CDR1 SGHTA, CDR2 FQGNSA. The V and J ends lost 0 bases and 8 bases respectively, with 19 bases between them. CDR3 loop: CASSLAGGRGFGEKLFF. For the CDR3, the DNA is TGTGCCAGCAGCTTAGCGGGGGGGCGTGGATTTGGCGAAAAACTGTTTTTT.

For the CDR3, the DNA is TGTGCCAGCAGCCTAGGCGGGAGAGAGCAGTACTTC. This gives the protein CASSLGGREQYF. The chain recombines TRBV6-5 with TRBJ2-7; TRBD2 agrees at 7 bases. The CDR3 sequence is 12 residues long. Germline CDR1 reads MNHEY; CDR2 reads SVGAGI. J lost 7 bases, V lost 6 bases, and 6 bases had no gene match.

The chain couples TRBV20-1 to TRBJ1-1; D may be TRBD1 (6 bases). The length of the CDR3 is 14 residues. Between the trimmed V and J ends, which lost 3 bases and 5 bases, there was a span of 16 bases. CDR1 DFQATT and CDR2 SNEGSKA come from the germline V gene (reference sequence). The CDR3 reads CSASPHREETEAFF. The CDR3 DNA reads TGCAGTGCTAGTCCGCACAGGGAAGAGACTGAAGCTTTCTTT.

The chain uses TRBV5-1 and TRBJ2-7; TRBD1 matches at 9 bases. J was trimmed by 7 bases and V by 4 bases; bases with no gene match: 12. CDR3 length: 15 amino acids. CDR1 is SGHRS and CDR2 is YFSETQ in the germline V gene. Here the CDR3 DNA reads TGCGCCAGCAGCATTACTTCTCCGGGACAGGGAGAGCAGTACTTC. Encoded protein: CASSITSPGQGEQYF. Filled out from reference TRBV5-1 and TRBJ2-7, the complete variable domain reads KAGVTQTPRYLIKTRGQQVTLSCSPISGHRSVSWYQQTPGQGLQFLFEYFSETQRNKGNFPGRFSGRQFSNSRSEMNVSTLELGDSALYLCASSITSPGQGEQYFGPGTRLTVT.

The chain carries TRBV18 and TRBJ2-7, with TRBD1 as a possible D gene (7 bases). The CDR3 is made up of 14 amino acids. V shed 6 bases and J shed 0 bases, with 12 bases lying between them. Germline V CDR1 and CDR2: KGHSH, LQKENI. The CDR3 nucleotides read TGTGCCAGCTCGCGGGACAGAGCCTCCTACGAGCAGTACTTC. Translated, it gives CASSRDRASYEQYF.

The V gene is TRBV2, the J gene TRBJ2-7; D may be TRBD2 (5 bases). Trimming left V 7 bases short and J 5 bases short, with 9 bases between. Looked up from germline, CDR1 is SNHLY and CDR2 is FYNNEI. The CDR3 contains 11 residues. The CDR3 DNA reads as TGTGCCAGCACCCACGGGGACGAGCAGTACTTC. Amino acid sequence: CASTHGDEQYF.

The chain employs TRBV6-1 and TRBJ1-5; D unresolved. Trimming pared 1 base from V and 7 bases from J, leaving 11 bases between. There are 14 residues in the CDR3. From germline, CDR1 is MNHNS and CDR2 SASEGT. The CDR3 coding sequence is TGTGCCAGCAGTGAAGGGGCCGGTGGCCAGCCCCAGCATTTT. It translates to CASSEGAGGQPQHF.

This rearrangement joins TRBV28 to TRBJ1-2; D gene ambiguous. The V end was cut by 3 bases, the J end by 0 bases, with 5 bases between. The CDR3 is made up of 13 amino acids. The germline gives CDR1 MDHEN, CDR2 SYDVKM. CDR3 in amino acids: CASSFVANYGYTF. CDR3 coding DNA: TGTGCCAGCAGTTTCGTAGCTAACTATGGCTACACCTTC.

The chain joins TRBV11-2 to TRBJ1-4; tentative D call: TRBD1 (5 bases). The CDR3 is 15 amino acids. The V and J ends lost 3 bases and 0 bases respectively, with 8 bases between them. The germline CDR1 and CDR2 sequences are SGHAT and FQNNGV. CDR3: CASSFDSATNEKLFF. The CDR3 DNA reads TGTGCCAGCAGCTTCGACAGTGCAACTAATGAAAAACTGTTTTTT.

This clone was counted a single time. The rearrangement uses TRBV3-1 (or the pseudogene TRBV3-2) and TRBJ2-1, with a weak D call TRBD2 (6 bases). The CDR3 contains 16 residues. Germline loops: CDR1 LGHDT, CDR2 YNNKEL (reference sequence). V gave up 4 bases and J gave up 8 bases, with 21 bases separating them. The DNA for the CDR3 is TGTGCCAGCAGCCCACGACTAAAAGCGGGTGGGTATGAGCAGTTCTTC. Residues: CASSPRLKAGGYEQFF.